The sequence of this T cell receptor (beta chain) was determined in a study of T cell repertoires in cytomegalovirus infection. For the study at large: Public TCR beta signatures provided an indication of both CMV infection and a matching HLA type. Overall study results and limits: Cumulative public TCR beta family frequency identified CMV carriers with the relevant HLA.

In regard to this clonotype: Its target is unknown.

V was cut by 2 bases and J by 1 base, with 8 bases left in between. Germline values: CDR1 SEHNR, CDR2 FQNEAQ (reference sequence). This CDR3 spans 14 amino acids. TCRdb reprocessed the reads via MiXCR and lists one record per CDR3 protein. The sample records 80,000 or so distinct CDR3 sequences, roughly 40% being singletons. This chain links TRBV7-9 with TRBJ1-1, with D unclear. The origin of this receptor is a human donor in good health (CMV status not recorded). Some clones in this sample may be carry-over from other donors' samples. The sample was CD8+ T cells from cultured PBMCs, taken from culture after CMV antigen stimulation. The CDR3 sequence is CASSLNRENTEAFF. CDR3 DNA sequence: TGTGCCAGCAGCTTAAACCGGGAGAACACTGAAGCTTTCTTT.